This T cell receptor (beta chain) is from a study of cytomegalovirus exposure and HLA in healthy donors. Whole-study findings and limits: Reported results showed that the classifier diagnosed cytomegalovirus status with high specificity and sensitivity.

CDR3 length: 14 residues. Looked up from germline, CDR1 is MNHNS and CDR2 is SASEGT. V lost 3 bases, J lost 2 bases, and 9 bases lay in between. The PCR was carried out with 60 Vbeta primers and 13 Jbeta primers. TCRdb's table, derived via immunoSEQ multiplex PCR, lists solely in-frame clones and lacks some. The sample yields about 160,000 clones, approximately 80% seen once. As regards this clone: Its antigen is not identified.

Sequenced input: PBMCs. V and J are TRBV6-1 and TRBJ2-3; perhaps TRBD1 as D (5 bases). This TCR was sampled from a man between 25 and 39 years old in good health and CMV-seropositive. This CDR3 is CASSDAGITDTQYF. Here the CDR3 DNA reads TGTGCCAGCAGTGATGCAGGGATCACAGATACGCAGTATTTT.